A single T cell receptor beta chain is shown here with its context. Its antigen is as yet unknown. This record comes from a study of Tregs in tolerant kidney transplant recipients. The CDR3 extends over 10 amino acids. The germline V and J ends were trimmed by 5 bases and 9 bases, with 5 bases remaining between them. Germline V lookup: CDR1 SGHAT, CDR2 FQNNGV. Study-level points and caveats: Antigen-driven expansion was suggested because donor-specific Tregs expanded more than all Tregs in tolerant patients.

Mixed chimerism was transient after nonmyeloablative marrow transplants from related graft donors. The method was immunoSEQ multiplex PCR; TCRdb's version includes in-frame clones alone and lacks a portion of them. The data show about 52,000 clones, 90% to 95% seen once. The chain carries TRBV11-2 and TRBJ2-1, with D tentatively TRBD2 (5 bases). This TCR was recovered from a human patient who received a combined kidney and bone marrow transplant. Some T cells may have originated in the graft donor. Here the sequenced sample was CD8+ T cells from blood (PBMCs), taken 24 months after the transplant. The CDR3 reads CASSEGEQFF. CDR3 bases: TGTGCCAGCAGCGAGGGTGAGCAGTTCTTC.